These 11 T cell receptor beta chains came from one sample sequenced in a study of shared T cell receptors in the human thymus. Repertoires were generated with immunoSEQ multiplex PCR, while TCRdb's copy carries only in-frame clones and drops some. The profile covers some 660,000 clones, with around 87% appearing a single time and over 0.008% taken by the ten largest. Separately, the same data were catalogued under a study of human thymus T cells.

Sequenced: thymocytes. The receptor set was obtained from a boy younger than two with a congenital heart defect.

The rearrangement links TRBV12-5 to TRBJ2-7, with D hard to call. V was pared by 3 bases and J by 0 bases, with 9 bases between. The CDR3 has 14 amino acids. The germline CDR1 and CDR2 sequences are LGHNT and FRNRAP. CDR3 nucleotide sequence: TGTGCTAGTGGTTTTCTGGCCCGCTCCTACGAGCAGTACTTC. Amino acids: CASGFLARSYEQYF.

The CDR3 region is CASPYRLPYNEQFF. CDR3 DNA: TGTGCCAGCCCCTACCGCCTCCCCTACAATGAGCAGTTCTTC. V and J are TRBV18 and TRBJ2-1, with D unclear. The CDR3 runs 14 residues. The V end was cut by 8 bases, the J end by 2 bases, with 13 bases between. Germline loops: CDR1 KGHSH, CDR2 LQKENI.

CDR3 sequence (DNA): TGTGCCAGCAGTTTGGCAGGGTTCAATCAGCCCCAGCATTTT. Translation gives CASSLAGFNQPQHF. This sequence joins TRBV27 and TRBJ1-5; D possibly corresponds to TRBD1 (5 bases). V was clipped by 3 bases and J by 3 bases, with 9 bases between them. This CDR3 contains 14 residues. Germline CDR1 MNHEY, CDR2 SMNVEV (reference sequence).

This chain uses TRBV4-1 with TRBJ1-5; D may be TRBD1 (5 bases). Germline CDR1 reads MGHRA; CDR2 reads YSYEKL. CDR3 size: 20 residues. Trimming stripped 0 bases from V and 0 bases from J, with 21 bases between. CDR3 region: CASSQEGFQGGMYSNQPQHF. The CDR3 DNA follows: TGCGCCAGCAGCCAAGAAGGTTTCCAGGGAGGGATGTATAGCAATCAGCCCCAGCATTTT.

The CDR3 loop reads CASSQGTGGAYNEQFF. CDR3 coding DNA: TGTGCCAGCAGCCAGGGGACAGGGGGCGCGTACAATGAGCAGTTCTTC. The chain employs TRBV4-2 and TRBJ2-1, with TRBD1 matching 12 bases. This CDR3 spans 16 amino acids. Germline lookup yields CDR1 LGHNA and CDR2 YNFKEQ. V was pared by 3 bases and J by 4 bases, with 4 bases of the junction left unmatched.

The V and J genes are TRBV9 and TRBJ1-1, with a possible D match to TRBD1 (5 bases). The germline V and J ends were trimmed by 3 bases and 5 bases, with 14 bases remaining between them. Per germline, CDR1 SGDLS and CDR2 YYNGEE. The CDR3 length is 14 residues. The DNA for the CDR3 is TGTGCCAGCAGCGCCGTGGGAGGGACGACTGAAGCTTTCTTT. Translation: CASSAVGGTTEAFF.

This clone came up a few times. CDR3 sequence: CASSEGVPQAPRDYGYTF. In nucleotides, the CDR3 is TGTGCCAGCAGTGAAGGGGTCCCCCAGGCCCCGAGGGACTATGGCTACACCTTC. V usage is TRBV6-1 and J usage is TRBJ1-2; D unclear. The CDR3 runs to 18 residues. V lost 1 base and J 3 bases, leaving 21 bases between the germline ends. Germline CDR1 and CDR2: MNHNS and SASEGT.

The rearrangement uses TRBV28 and TRBJ2-7; 13 bases match TRBD2. The CDR3 length is 16 residues. Germline CDR1 is MDHEN and CDR2 is SYDVKM. The V gene end was trimmed by 6 bases and the J gene end by 0 bases; junction bases not matched to a gene: 5. In DNA, the CDR3 is TGTGCCAGCAGGTCCGGGACTAGCGGGGCCTCCTACGAGCAGTACTTC. Translating gives CASRSGTSGASYEQYF.

The V and J genes are TRBV11-2 and TRBJ2-1; perhaps TRBD1 as D (6 bases). The V gene's germline CDR1 is SGHAT and CDR2 FQNNGV. V gave up 5 bases and J gave up 5 bases, with 22 bases separating them. This CDR3 contains 17 residues. The CDR3 nucleotides are TGTGCCAGCAGCCCTACCCGGGACACCACCCGGAACAATGAGCAGTTCTTC. Residues: CASSPTRDTTRNNEQFF.

This clone was picked up one time. This chain links TRBV6-5 with TRBJ2-5; possibly TRBD1 for D (5 bases). CDR1 is MNHEY, CDR2 SVGAGI, per germline. V was cut by 0 bases and J by 5 bases, with 13 bases left in between. There are 15 residues in the CDR3. Written as DNA, the CDR3 is TGTGCCAGCAGTTACTCAGGGGATGTGAGGGAGACCCAGTACTTC. This translates into CASSYSGDVRETQYF.

The chain couples TRBV28 to TRBJ1-1; D gene ambiguous. Trimming shortened V by 8 bases and J by 1 base, and 14 bases separated the two germline ends. Germline-derived CDR1 and CDR2 are MDHEN and SYDVKM. This CDR3 region has 14 residues. CDR3 region: CASAPPQENTEAFF. Here the CDR3 DNA reads TGTGCCAGCGCACCCCCCCAGGAGAACACTGAAGCTTTCTTT.